These 14 T cell receptor beta chains were all obtained from the same sample, sequenced in a study of blood T cell repertoires in COVID-19. Libraries were prepared by immunoSEQ multiplex PCR; TCRdb keeps only in-frame clonotypes and omits some of them. The sample lists approximately 70,000 clones; about nine tenths were seen once. Sequencing was carried out using peripheral blood. The receptors here all came from a middle-aged man with COVID-19, enrolled during active disease.

The CDR3 nucleotides read TGTGCCAGCAGCACAGGGGTTGCTGGTGAAAAACTGTTTTTT. Protein: CASSTGVAGEKLFF. The chain recombines TRBV4-2 with TRBJ1-4, with 7 positions matching TRBD1. V lost 5 bases and J lost 7; bases outside the gene matches: 7. This CDR3 contains 14 residues. Germline loops: CDR1 LGHNA, CDR2 YNFKEQ.

J is TRBJ2-3 and V is TRBV11-2; no clear D. The V end lost 3 bases, the J end lost 6 bases, and 13 bases lay between the germline ends. The V gene's germline CDR1 is SGHAT and CDR2 FQNNGV. This CDR3 spans 14 amino acids. CDR3 sequence (DNA): TGTGCCAGCAGCTTCCCTGGGCCTCAGGATACGCAGTATTTT. Its protein is CASSFPGPQDTQYF.

The genes are TRBV3-1 (or the pseudogene TRBV3-2) and TRBJ2-5; TRBD1 might be the D (5 bases). V lost 0 bases to trimming and J lost 1 base, with 12 bases between them. Germline V lookup: CDR1 LGHDT, CDR2 YNNKEL (reference sequence). The CDR3 has 16 amino acids. CDR3 bases: TGTGCCAGCAGCCAAGATCAGCCCAGGGTCCAAGAGACCCAGTACTTC. Translation gives CASSQDQPRVQETQYF.

CDR3 sequence reads: CAISEGADYEQYV. The DNA for the CDR3 is TGTGCCATCAGTGAAGGGGCCGACTACGAGCAGTACGTC. The chain carries TRBV10-3 and TRBJ2-7, with D possibly being TRBD1 (5 bases). Trimming removed 3 bases at V and 3 bases at J, with 9 bases between. The CDR3 length is 13 residues. Germline V gene lookup returns CDR1 ENHRY and CDR2 SYGVKD.

V is TRBV19 and J is TRBJ2-5; 8 nucleotides line up with TRBD1. This CDR3 region has 16 residues. J lost 4 bases, V lost 0 bases, and 7 bases had no gene match. CDR1 and CDR2 (germline): LNHDA, SQIVND (reference sequence). CDR3 coding DNA: TGTGCCAGTAGTATAGATCAGGGCACAGGGGGAGAGACCCAGTACTTC. Protein sequence: CASSIDQGTGGETQYF.

The chain couples TRBV27 to TRBJ2-2; TRBD2 agrees at 14 bases. The CDR3 is made up of 15 amino acids. Germline trimming cut 2 bases from V and 9 bases from J; bases unmatched to any gene: 2. Germline V gives CDR1 MNHEY, CDR2 SMNVEV (reference sequence). The CDR3 bases are TGTGCCAGCAGTTTAGGGACTAGCGGGAGCAGGGAGCTGTTTTTT. The encoded protein is CASSLGTSGSRELFF.

In its sample, this clone was seen once. This chain links TRBV10-1 with TRBJ2-1, with TRBD2 matching over 9 bases. J was trimmed by 7 bases and V by 3 bases; bases with no gene match: 13. This CDR3 region has 17 residues. Per the germline V gene, CDR1 is WNHNN and CDR2 is SYGVQD (reference sequence). The CDR3 reads CASSDPMGGRAPNEQFF. As DNA, the CDR3 is TGCGCCAGCAGTGATCCTATGGGCGGGAGGGCCCCAAATGAGCAGTTCTTC.

This clone was counted once. The chain carries TRBV18 and TRBJ2-5, with a possible D match to TRBD2 (5 bases). V dropped 0 bases and J dropped 7 bases, with 9 bases sitting between them. CDR1 is KGHSH and CDR2 is LQKENI in the germline V gene. The CDR3 runs 13 residues. The CDR3 reads CASSPPGVGTQYF. CDR3 DNA sequence: TGTGCCAGCTCACCACCCGGGGTTGGGACCCAGTACTTC.

In its sample, this clone was seen once. The chain couples TRBV5-4 to TRBJ2-2; 7 bases fit TRBD2. Looked up from germline, CDR1 is SGHNT and CDR2 is YYREEE (reference sequence). V lost 4 bases, J lost 1 base, and 4 bases stayed unmatched. This CDR3 has 15 amino acids. The CDR3 DNA reads TGTGCCAGCAGCCGGGACTACCGGAACACCGGGGAGCTGTTTTTT. It is translated as CASSRDYRNTGELFF. The whole variable domain, remainder taken from reference TRBV5-4 and TRBJ2-2, is ETGVTQSPTHLIKTRGQQVTLRCSSQSGHNTVSWYQQALGQGPQFIFQYYREEENGRGNFPPRFSGLQFPNYSSELNVNALELDDSALYLCASSRDYRNTGELFFGEGSRLTVL.

The chain links TRBV12-3 or TRBV12-4 to TRBJ2-1; D may be TRBD2 (6 bases). The CDR3 has 12 residues. V gave up 3 bases and J gave up 15 bases, with 15 bases separating them. The CDR3 is CASSFLGTHRFF. CDR3 bases: TGTGCCAGCAGTTTTCTTGGGACTCACAGGTTCTTC.

This clone was seen more than once but under ten times. This chain links TRBV27 with TRBJ1-6; D gene uncertain. The V gene's germline CDR1 is MNHEY and CDR2 SMNVEV (reference sequence). The CDR3 runs to 14 residues. V was pared by 5 bases and J by 11 bases, with 16 bases between. CDR3 bases: TGTGCCAGCAGTCTCCAATTGTCGGGAGCACCCCTCCACTTT. This gives the protein CASSLQLSGAPLHF.

This chain joins TRBV9 and TRBJ1-4; D call uncertain. This CDR3 has 13 amino acids. The V gene lost 5 bases and the J gene lost 5 bases, with 10 bases spanning the gap. The germline CDR1 and CDR2 sequences are SGDLS and YYNGEE. The CDR3 DNA reads as TGTGCCAGCAGTGTCCGGAGCAATGAAAAACTGTTTTTT. Translation: CASSVRSNEKLFF.

V and J are TRBV30 and TRBJ2-1; a weak D match, TRBD1 (6 bases). The CDR3 spans 15 residues. V was trimmed by 1 base and J by 2 bases, leaving 12 bases between them. CDR1 is GTSNPN and CDR2 is SVGIG in the germline V gene (reference sequence). The CDR3 loop is CAWSDRRGAYNEQFF. CDR3 nucleotide sequence: TGTGCCTGGAGTGATCGCAGGGGAGCCTACAATGAGCAGTTCTTC.

The genes are TRBV5-6 and TRBJ1-4; TRBD1 might be the D (6 bases). V was cut by 2 bases and J by 8 bases, with 16 bases left in between. This CDR3 is built from 15 residues. Per the germline V gene, CDR1 is SGHDT and CDR2 is YYEEEE. For the CDR3, the DNA is TGTGCCAGCAGCTTAAGGGCAGGGGATGGCGAAAAACTGTTTTTT. Translated: CASSLRAGDGEKLFF.